The rows below give T cell receptor beta chains drawn from one sample of a study of identical twins. From the 5' RACE reads, TCRdb called clonotypes with MiXCR, one entry per CDR3 protein. The sample records some 660,000 distinct CDR3 sequences, 8% to 9% being singletons. These data were also filed under a second study, of yellow fever vaccine responses in identical twins.

What was sequenced was PBMCs. Receptor source: a woman aged 18 to 35 in good health. Each CDR3 is given with its conserved first and last residue. Fields, in order: J gene, clone size, V gene, D gene, CDR3 DNA, CDR3 protein. D genes are given only for firm matches. The size field is filled for only some rows; it gives once, few, many or a size class.

TRBJ2-7 - TRBV10-2 - TGCGCCAGCAGTGAGTCCCGCTTGGCGGGGTACGAGCAGTACTTC CASSESRLAGYEQYF
TRBJ2-5 few TRBV5-6 - TGTGCCAGCAGCCGGCGGTTAACACGGAATGAGACCCAGTACTTC CASSRRLTRNETQYF
TRBJ2-1 - TRBV7-9 - TGTGCCAGCAGCTTAGGGGCAGGGCCCTACTCCTACAATGAGCAGTTCTTC CASSLGAGPYSYNEQFF
TRBJ2-2 - TRBV7-3 - TGTGCCAGCAGCTTGCAACCGTCCGCCGGGGAGCTGTTTTTT CASSLQPSAGELFF
TRBJ2-2 - TRBV14 - TGTGCCAGCAGCCAAGACAGACCAGCTGAGGAGACCGGGGAGCTGTTTTTT CASSQDRPAEETGELFF
TRBJ2-1 - TRBV6-1 TRBD2 TGTGCCACCCTACCCGCTAGCGGCTACAATGAGCAGTTCTTC CATLPASGYNEQFF
TRBJ2-2 - TRBV29-1 TRBD1 TGCAGCGTACTAGGGACAGCAGCAAACACCGGGGAGCTGTTTTTT CSVLGTAANTGELFF
TRBJ2-7 many TRBV10-3 - TGTGCCATCAGTGAGTCCTCCCTGGGGGACAACGAGCAGTACTTC CAISESSLGDNEQYF
TRBJ2-2 few TRBV3-1 - TGTGCCAGCAGCCACGGCGGCCGACTCACCGGGGAGCTGTTTTTT CASSHGGRLTGELFF
TRBJ2-7 - TRBV2 - TGTGCCAGCAGGAACCAGGGGGGTAGTTACGAGCAGTACTTC CASRNQGGSYEQYF
TRBJ2-2 few TRBV4-1 - TGCGCCAGCAGCCAAGAGCAGGGGTTTGAAGGGGGTCGGAACACCGGGGAGCTGTTTTTT CASSQEQGFEGGRNTGELFF
TRBJ2-7 few TRBV20-1 - TGCAGTGCCGAAATGGGAGAGTTAGCCAAAAATGTCGGCGAGCAGTACTTC CSAEMGELAKNVGEQYF
TRBJ2-7 - TRBV3-1 - TGTGCCAGCAGCCAAGGGCTCCCCCACCTACGGGAGCAGTACTTC CASSQGLPHLREQYF
TRBJ1-3 many TRBV6-5 - TGTGCCAGCAGCTTACAAGGTTCTGGAAACACCATATATTTT CASSLQGSGNTIYF
TRBJ2-7 many TRBV7-9 TRBD1 TGTGCCAGCAGCTTAGAGGGACAGGTAACCTACGAGCAGTACTTC CASSLEGQVTYEQYF
TRBJ2-4 many TRBV29-1 TRBD1 TGCAGCGTAGGTCAGGGGACAGGGAACGGAAACATTCAGTACTTC CSVGQGTGNGNIQYF
TRBJ2-2 few TRBV29-1 - TGCAGCGTTGAGGCTAGCAACGGGGGAACCGGGGAGCTGTTTTTT CSVEASNGGTGELFF
TRBJ2-7 - TRBV27 - TGTGCCAGCAGTTTAATAACGACAGGTTCCTACGAGCAGTACTTC CASSLITTGSYEQYF
TRBJ2-3 - TRBV5-8 - TGTGCCAGCGCCCGTAGGTGGTTGAGCACAGATACGCAGTATTTT CASARRWLSTDTQYF
TRBJ1-3 - TRBV2 TRBD1 TGTGCCAGCGTCCTAACAGGGGCTGGAAACACCATATATTTT CASVLTGAGNTIYF